A selection of T cell receptor beta chains follows, all from one sample in a study of blood T cell repertoires in COVID-19. The table came from immunoSEQ multiplex PCR; TCRdb's copy has only in-frame clones and leaves some out. This repertoire shows 300,000 to 400,000 clones, roughly nine tenths found once; its top ten account for roughly 1%. Sequenced material: PBMCs or T cells enriched from blood (not recorded which). The receptors here all came from a man aged 18 to 29 who had recovered from COVID-19. Both conserved end residues are part of each CDR3. Fields, in order: V gene, D gene, clone size, J gene, CDR3 DNA, CDR3 protein. A D gene is named only where the DNA matches it firmly. Size values are once, few and many counts, or a class for expanded clones, and some rows have none.

>TRBV28|.|.|TRBJ1-2
TGTGCCAGCAGTTTGCGGGAGTATGGCTACACCTTC
CASSLREYGYTF
>TRBV27|.|.|TRBJ1-4
TGTGCCAGCAGCTTACGACAGAATGAAAAACTGTTTTTT
CASSLRQNEKLFF
>TRBV11-2|.|.|TRBJ2-2
TGTGCCAGCAGCTTAGGGGCGGGCGCGAACACCGGGGAGCTGTTTTTT
CASSLGAGANTGELFF
>TRBV2|TRBD1|.|TRBJ2-5
TGTGCCAGCAATTGGGACAGGGGTCAGACCCAGTACTTC
CASNWDRGQTQYF
>TRBV5-1|TRBD2|.|TRBJ2-5
TGCGCCAGCAGCTTGAATCTAGCGGGAGGGCAAGAGACCCAGTACTTC
CASSLNLAGGQETQYF
>TRBV5-4|TRBD2|.|TRBJ2-3
TGTGCCAGCAGCCCGGGACTACCTAGCACAGATACGCAGTATTTT
CASSPGLPSTDTQYF
>TRBV19|TRBD2|.|TRBJ2-1
TGTGCCAGTAGTAGGACTAGCGGCTCCTACAATGAGCAGTTCTTC
CASSRTSGSYNEQFF
>TRBV9|TRBD2|.|TRBJ2-2
TGTGCCAGCAGCCCACCACCCTCTGGGCTAGCGGGGGGGACCGGGGAGCTGTTTTTT
CASSPPPSGLAGGTGELFF
>TRBV13|.|.|TRBJ1-2
TGTGCCAGCAGCTCACGTCTCCGCAGGGGAGCTAACTATGGCTACACCTTC
CASSSRLRRGANYGYTF
>TRBV15|.|once|TRBJ1-4
TGTGCCACCAGCAGAGAGGGGGCAGCTAATGAAAAACTGTTTTTT
CATSREGAANEKLFF
>TRBV19|TRBD1|.|TRBJ1-5
TGTGCCAGTAGTCTAATACAGGGGGCTGATCAGCCCCAGCATTTT
CASSLIQGADQPQHF
>TRBV3-1/TRBV3-2|.|.|TRBJ2-2
TGTGCCAGCAGCCAAGATGGGGGGAGTCTTATCGGGGAGCTGTTTTTT
CASSQDGGSLIGELFF
>TRBV15|TRBD2|.|TRBJ2-1
TGTGCCACCAGCAGAGGAGGGGAGCGGGGGGGAAACAATGAGCAGTTCTTC
CATSRGGERGGNNEQFF
>TRBV9|.|.|TRBJ2-7
TGTGCCAGCAGCGTGGGGGGTTTGAACTACGAGCAGTACTTC
CASSVGGLNYEQYF
>TRBV29-1|.|.|TRBJ1-1
TGCAGCGTTCTAAACCTCAACACTGAAGCTTTCTTT
CSVLNLNTEAFF